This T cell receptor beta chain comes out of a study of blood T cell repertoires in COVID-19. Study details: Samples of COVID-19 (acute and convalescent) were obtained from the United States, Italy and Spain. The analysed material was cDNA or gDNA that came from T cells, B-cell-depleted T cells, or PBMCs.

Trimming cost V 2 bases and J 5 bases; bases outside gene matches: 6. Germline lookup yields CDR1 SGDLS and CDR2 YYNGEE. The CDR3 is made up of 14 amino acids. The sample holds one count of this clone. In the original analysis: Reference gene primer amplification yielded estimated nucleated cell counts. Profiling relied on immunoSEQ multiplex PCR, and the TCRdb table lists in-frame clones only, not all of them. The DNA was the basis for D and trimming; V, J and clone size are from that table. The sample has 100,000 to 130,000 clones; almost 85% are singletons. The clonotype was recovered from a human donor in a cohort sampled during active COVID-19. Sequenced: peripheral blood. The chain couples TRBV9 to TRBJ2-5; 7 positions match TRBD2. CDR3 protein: CASSVAGAGETQYF. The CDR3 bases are TGTGCCAGCAGCGTGGCGGGAGCGGGGGAGACCCAGTACTTC.